The clone carrying this TCR beta chain was detected ten times or more. This sample is part of a study of regulatory T cells in long-lasting Graves disease. CDR3 size: 16 residues. CDR1 and CDR2 (germline): SGHAT, FQNNGV. iRepertoire HTBI primers and Arm-PCR of CDR3 regions built TCR beta libraries. TCRdb re-called the multiplex PCR reads through MiXCR, storing one row per CDR3 protein. The sample carries about 420,000 distinct CDR3 sequences, roughly 15% recorded once. Time point defined: newly diagnosed GD, antithyroid drugs for less than 3 months. Making the TCR library involved RNA that had been extracted from PBMCs. These same data were also listed under a study on T cells in Graves' hyperthyroidism and ophthalmopathy. That publication notes: Stable hyperthyroidism: no ophthalmopathy progression over 18 months of follow-up. With the HTBI primer set, the TCR CDR3 went through a first round of RT-PCR. Blood also contained most expanded thyroid clonotypes above 0.001.

V is TRBV11-2 and J is TRBJ2-1, with D perhaps being TRBD1 or TRBD2 (5 bases each). With the DNA end fitting TRBJ2-5 better, the J assignment may be wrong. The sequenced sample was peripheral blood mononuclear cells (PBMCs), obtained at new diagnosis, from a patient treated with antithyroid drugs. The receptor was isolated from a woman under 30 with Graves disease. The CDR3 DNA sequence: TGTGCCAGCAGCTTACGAGGGGAACTGAACCAAGAGACCCAGTACTTC. It codes for CASSLRGELNQETQYF.